This note documents a single TCR beta chain sequence. This entry belongs to a study of blood T cell repertoires in COVID-19. Study-level background: The samples span acute and convalescent COVID-19 from the United States, Italy and Spain. T cells, B-cell-depleted T cells, or PBMCs supplied cDNA or gDNA.

Per the original methods: Counts of nucleated cells, estimated from reference gene primer amplification, were obtained. Using immunoSEQ multiplex PCR, the repertoire was profiled, and TCRdb retains in-frame clones only, with some absent. That table is the source of V, J and clone size, and D and trimming were worked out from the DNA. The sample lists around 150,000 clones, over 80% occurring once. The V end lost 5 bases, the J end lost 7 bases, and 15 bases lay between the germline ends. This CDR3 has 14 residues. The germline V gene has CDR1 LGHDT and CDR2 YNNKEL (reference sequence). The clonotype was recovered from a man aged 55 to 70 with active or convalescent COVID-19. The sequenced sample consisted of peripheral blood. This sequence joins TRBV3-1 (or the pseudogene TRBV3-2) and TRBJ2-1, with D uncertain. CDR3 DNA sequence: TGTGCCAGCAGCGTAGTGGCAGCGAGGAATGAGCAGTTCTTC. This gives the protein CASSVVAARNEQFF.